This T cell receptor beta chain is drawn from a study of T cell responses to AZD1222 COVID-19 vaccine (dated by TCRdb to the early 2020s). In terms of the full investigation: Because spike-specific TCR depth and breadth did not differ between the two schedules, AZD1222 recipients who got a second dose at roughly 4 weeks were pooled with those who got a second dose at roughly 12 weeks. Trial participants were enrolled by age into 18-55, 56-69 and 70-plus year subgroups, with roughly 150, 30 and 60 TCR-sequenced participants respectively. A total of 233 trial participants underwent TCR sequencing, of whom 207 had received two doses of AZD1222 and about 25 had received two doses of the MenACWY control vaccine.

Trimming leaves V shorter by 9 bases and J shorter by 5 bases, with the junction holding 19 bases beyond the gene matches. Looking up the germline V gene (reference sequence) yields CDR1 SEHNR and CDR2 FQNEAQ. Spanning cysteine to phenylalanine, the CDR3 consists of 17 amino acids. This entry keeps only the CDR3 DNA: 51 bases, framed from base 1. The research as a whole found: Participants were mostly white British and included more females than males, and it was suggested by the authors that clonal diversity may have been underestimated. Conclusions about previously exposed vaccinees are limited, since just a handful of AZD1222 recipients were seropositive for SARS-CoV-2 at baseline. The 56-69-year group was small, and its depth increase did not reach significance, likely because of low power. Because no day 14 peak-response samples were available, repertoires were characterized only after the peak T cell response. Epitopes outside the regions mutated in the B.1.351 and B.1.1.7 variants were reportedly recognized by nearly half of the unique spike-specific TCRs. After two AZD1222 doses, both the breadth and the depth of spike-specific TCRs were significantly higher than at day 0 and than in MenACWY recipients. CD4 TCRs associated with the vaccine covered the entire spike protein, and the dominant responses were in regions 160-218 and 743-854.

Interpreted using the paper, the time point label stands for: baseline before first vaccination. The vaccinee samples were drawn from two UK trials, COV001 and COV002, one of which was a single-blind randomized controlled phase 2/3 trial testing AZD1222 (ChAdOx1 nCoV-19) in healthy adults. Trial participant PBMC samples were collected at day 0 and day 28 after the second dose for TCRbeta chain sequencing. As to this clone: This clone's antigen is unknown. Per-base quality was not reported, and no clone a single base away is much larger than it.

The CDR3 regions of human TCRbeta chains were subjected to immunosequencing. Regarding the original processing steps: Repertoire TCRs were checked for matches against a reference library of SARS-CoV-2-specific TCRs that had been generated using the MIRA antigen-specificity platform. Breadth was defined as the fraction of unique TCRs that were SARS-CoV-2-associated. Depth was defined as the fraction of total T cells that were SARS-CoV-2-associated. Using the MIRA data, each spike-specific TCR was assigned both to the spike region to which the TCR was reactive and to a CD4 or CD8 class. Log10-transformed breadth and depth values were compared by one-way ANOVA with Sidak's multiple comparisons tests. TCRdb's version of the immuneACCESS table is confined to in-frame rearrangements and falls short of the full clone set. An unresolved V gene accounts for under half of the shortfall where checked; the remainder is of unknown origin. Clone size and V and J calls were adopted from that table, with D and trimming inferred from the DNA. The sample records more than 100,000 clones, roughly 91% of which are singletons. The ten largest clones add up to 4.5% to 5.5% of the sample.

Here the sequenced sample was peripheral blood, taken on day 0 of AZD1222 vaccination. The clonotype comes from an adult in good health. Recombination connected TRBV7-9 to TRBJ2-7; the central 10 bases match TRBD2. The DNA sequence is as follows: TGTGCCAGTCAACCGGGACAGCCGGGACTAGCGTACCACGAGCAGTACTTC. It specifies CASQPGQPGLAYHEQYF.